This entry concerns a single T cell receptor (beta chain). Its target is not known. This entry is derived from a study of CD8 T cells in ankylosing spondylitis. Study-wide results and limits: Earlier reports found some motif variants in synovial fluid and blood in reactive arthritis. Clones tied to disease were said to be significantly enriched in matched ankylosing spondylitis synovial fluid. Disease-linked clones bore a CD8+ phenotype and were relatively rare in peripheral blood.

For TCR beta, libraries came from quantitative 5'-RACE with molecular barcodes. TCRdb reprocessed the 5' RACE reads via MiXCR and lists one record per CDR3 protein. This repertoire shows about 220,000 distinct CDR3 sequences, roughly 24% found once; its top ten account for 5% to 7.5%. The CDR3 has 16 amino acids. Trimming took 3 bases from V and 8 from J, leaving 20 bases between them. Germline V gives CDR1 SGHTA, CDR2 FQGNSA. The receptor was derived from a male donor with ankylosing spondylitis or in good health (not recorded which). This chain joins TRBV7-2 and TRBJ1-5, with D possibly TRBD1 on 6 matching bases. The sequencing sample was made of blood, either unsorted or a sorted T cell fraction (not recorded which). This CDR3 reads CASSFNQAGAEEPQHF. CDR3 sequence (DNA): TGTGCCAGCAGCTTCAATCAAGCAGGGGCGGAGGAGCCCCAGCATTTT.